The 8 T cell receptor beta chains reported below all come from one sample, sequenced in a study of CD8+ T cells in alopecia areata. Treatment reported: oral pan-JAK inhibitor, 5-10 mg twice daily. Once RNA had been extracted, it was reverse transcribed into cDNA to act as the sequencing template. TCRdb keeps only in-frame clones here, not all; method: immunoSEQ multiplex PCR. The table lists about 190,000 clones, roughly three fifths of them singletons. Material: CD4+ T cells sorted from blood, obtained at week 4, from a patient treated with tofacitinib. Receptors originate from a human donor with alopecia areata.

The chain links TRBV4-1 to TRBJ2-7; D remains unclear. The CDR3 covers 13 residues. V lost 3 bases to trimming and J lost 2 bases, with 8 bases between them. Germline CDR1 is MGHRA and CDR2 is YSYEKL. The CDR3 protein is CASSHVGTYEQYF. The CDR3 coding sequence is TGCGCCAGCAGCCACGTAGGGACCTACGAGCAGTACTTC.

This clone was recorded a few times. This chain joins TRBV11-2 and TRBJ2-1; D uncertain. Looked up from germline, CDR1 is SGHAT and CDR2 is FQNNGV. The CDR3 has 14 residues. The V and J ends lost 7 bases and 0 bases respectively, with 10 bases between them. The CDR3 DNA reads TGTGCCAGCACGGGCACAAGCTCCTACAATGAGCAGTTCTTC. Protein product: CASTGTSSYNEQFF.

J is TRBJ1-5 and V is TRBV4-3; D is unresolved. The CDR3 length is 16 residues. The V gene's germline CDR1 is LGHNA and CDR2 YSLEER. V lost 1 base to trimming and J lost 0 bases, with 10 bases between them. The CDR3 DNA follows: TGCGCCAGCAGCCAAGTAACCACCCTTAGCAATCAGCCCCAGCATTTT. Protein sequence: CASSQVTTLSNQPQHF.

This clone was seen just once. The chain links TRBV29-1 to TRBJ1-1; D call uncertain. Deletions cut 4 bases from V and 0 bases from J, with 9 bases between. Looked up from germline, CDR1 is SQVTM and CDR2 is ANQGSEA. The CDR3 sequence is 13 residues long. The CDR3 protein is CSVVYTLNTEAFF. The CDR3 DNA reads as TGCAGCGTTGTGTATACCCTGAACACTGAAGCTTTCTTT. Drawing the rest from reference TRBV29-1 and TRBJ1-1, the complete variable domain is SAVISQKPSRDICQRGTSLTIQCQVDSQVTMMFWYRQQPGQSLTLIATANQGSEATYESGFVIDKFPISRPNLTFSTLTVSNMSPEDSSIYLCSVVYTLNTEAFFGQGTRLTVV.

This clone turned up a few times. The CDR3 DNA reads TGTGCCAGCAGCAAAAGTGTTTATGGCTACACCTTC. Translation: CASSKSVYGYTF. This rearrangement joins TRBV21-1 to TRBJ1-2. TRBV21-1 corresponds to a pseudogene. The CDR3 has 12 residues.

The chain employs TRBV29-1 and TRBJ2-4; D is possibly TRBD1 or TRBD2 (5 bases each). In germline, CDR1 is SQVTM, CDR2 ANQGSEA. With 6 bases removed from V and 0 bases from J, the gap between germline ends came to 18 bases. The CDR3 covers 16 residues. The CDR3 DNA reads as TGCAGCGTCGCACGGGGCTCCGACGGAGCCAAAAACATTCAGTACTTC. It is translated as CSVARGSDGAKNIQYF.

The sample holds a few counts of this clone. One end of the junction does not line up with germline, which may come from a read error. At the DNA level, this CDR3 is encoded by other sequences in the same sample as well. The CDR3, as DNA: TGCGCCAGCAGCCAAGATCTCGGACTAGAGGGCTACGAGCAGTACTTC. Its protein product is CASSQDLGLEGYEQYF. The chain links TRBV5-4 to TRBJ2-7, with 7 bases matching TRBD2. In germline, CDR1 is SGHNT, CDR2 YYREEE (reference sequence). The CDR3 contains 16 residues.

The chain couples TRBV9 to TRBJ1-2, with D perhaps matching TRBD1 (5 bases). Germline CDR1 SGDLS, CDR2 YYNGEE. The CDR3 sequence is 13 residues long. Trimming took 6 bases from V and 3 from J, leaving 12 bases between them. CDR3 sequence reads: CASTYGGDYGYTF. The CDR3 bases are TGTGCCAGCACCTACGGGGGGGACTATGGCTACACCTTC.